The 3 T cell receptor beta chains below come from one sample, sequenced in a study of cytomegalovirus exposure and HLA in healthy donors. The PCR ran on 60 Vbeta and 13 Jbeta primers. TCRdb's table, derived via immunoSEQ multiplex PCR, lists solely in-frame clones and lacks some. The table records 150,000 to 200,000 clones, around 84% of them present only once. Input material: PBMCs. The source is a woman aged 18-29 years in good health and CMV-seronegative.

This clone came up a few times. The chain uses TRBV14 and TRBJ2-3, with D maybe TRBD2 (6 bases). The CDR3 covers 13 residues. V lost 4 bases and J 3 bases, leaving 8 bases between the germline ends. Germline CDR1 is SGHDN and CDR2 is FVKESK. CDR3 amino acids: CASSLAATDTQYF. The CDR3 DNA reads TGTGCCAGCAGCCTAGCGGCTACAGATACGCAGTATTTT.

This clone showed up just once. CDR3 sequence (DNA): TGTGCCTGGAGTGTGGGCAGCTCCTACAATGAGCAGTTCTTC. Translated: CAWSVGSSYNEQFF. V usage is TRBV30 and J usage is TRBJ2-1; D ambiguous. V was trimmed by 0 bases and J by 0 bases, leaving 6 bases between them. This CDR3 is built from 14 residues. In germline, CDR1 is GTSNPN, CDR2 SVGIG (reference sequence).

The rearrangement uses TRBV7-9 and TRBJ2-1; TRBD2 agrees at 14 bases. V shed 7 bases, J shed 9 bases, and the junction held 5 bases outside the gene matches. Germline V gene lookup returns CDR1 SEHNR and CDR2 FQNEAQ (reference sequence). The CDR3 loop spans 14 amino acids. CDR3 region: CASIGTSGSGEQFF. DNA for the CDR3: TGTGCCAGCATCGGGACTAGCGGGAGTGGTGAGCAGTTCTTC.